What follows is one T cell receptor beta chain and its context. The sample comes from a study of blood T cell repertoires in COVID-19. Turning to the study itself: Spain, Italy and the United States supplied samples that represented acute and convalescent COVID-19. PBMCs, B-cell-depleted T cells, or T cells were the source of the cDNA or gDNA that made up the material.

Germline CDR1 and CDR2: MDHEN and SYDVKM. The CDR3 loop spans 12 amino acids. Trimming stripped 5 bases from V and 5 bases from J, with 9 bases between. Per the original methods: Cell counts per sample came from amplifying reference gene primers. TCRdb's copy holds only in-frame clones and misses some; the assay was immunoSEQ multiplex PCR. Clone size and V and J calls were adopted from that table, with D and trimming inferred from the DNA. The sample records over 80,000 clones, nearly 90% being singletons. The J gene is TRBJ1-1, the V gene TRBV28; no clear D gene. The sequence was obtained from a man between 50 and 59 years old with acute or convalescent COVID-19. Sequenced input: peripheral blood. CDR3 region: CASSPKLTEAFF. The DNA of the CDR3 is TGTGCCAGCAGTCCCAAACTGACTGAAGCTTTCTTT.